A selection of T cell receptor beta chains follows, all from one sample in a study of neurological immune-mediated disorders. TCRdb reprocessed the 5' RACE reads via MiXCR and lists one record per CDR3 protein. The table has some 16,000 distinct CDR3 sequences, approximately 8.7% seen once. The sample consisted of CD8+ T cells from blood. These receptors originate from a man aged 50-59 years in good health. CDR3s include the opening cysteine and the closing phenylalanine or tryptophan. The D gene is left open where the match is weak. The size field reads once, few or many counts, or a class when the clone is expanded.

>TRBV7-8|few|TRBD1|TRBJ2-5
TGTGCCAGCAGCCCGGGACAGCAAGAGACCCAGTACTTC
CASSPGQQETQYF
>TRBV4-1|many|NA|TRBJ1-1
TGCGCCAGCAGCCAAGATGGGGAGTTGAACACTGAAGCTTTCTTT
CASSQDGELNTEAFF
>TRBV7-9|many|NA|TRBJ1-1
TGTGCCAGCGTTGGGGGCAAGGACACTGAAGCTTTCTTT
CASVGGKDTEAFF
>TRBV20-1|once|TRBD2|TRBJ2-5
TGCAGTGCTAGAGGAGGGACTAGCGGGAGTGTGGAGACCCAGTACTTC
CSARGGTSGSVETQYF
>TRBV20-1|many|NA|TRBJ1-3
TGCAGTGCTTCGCCCCGGGGCACGTGGAACACCATATATTTT
CSASPRGTWNTIYF
>TRBV28|many|NA|TRBJ2-1
TGTGCCAGCAGTTTACGGCAGATCTCCTACAATGAGCAGTTCTTC
CASSLRQISYNEQFF
>TRBV19|many|NA|TRBJ2-3
TGTGCCAGTACAAGGGCTAGCACAGATACGCAGTATTTT
CASTRASTDTQYF
>TRBV20-1|many|TRBD2|TRBJ2-1
TGCAGTGCTAGGGGTCTCGGGACTAGTATCTTTGGTGAGCAGTTCTTC
CSARGLGTSIFGEQFF
>TRBV4-3|many|NA|TRBJ2-1
TGCGCCAGCAGCCAAGTGGGGTATGAGCAGTTCTTC
CASSQVGYEQFF
>TRBV20-1|many|TRBD2|TRBJ2-5
TGCAGTGCTAGACCCTCGGGGTGGCGGGAGGGGGGGGAGACCCAGTACTTC
CSARPSGWREGGETQYF
>TRBV7-3|many|NA|TRBJ2-1
TGTGCCAGCAGTGTATACTCTAGCGTCTCCTACAATGAGCAGTTCTTC
CASSVYSSVSYNEQFF
>TRBV19|many|TRBD1|TRBJ1-5
TGTGCCAGTGACAGGGGGAGCAATCAGCCCCAGCATTTT
CASDRGSNQPQHF
>TRBV5-1|many|NA|TRBJ2-3
TGCGCCAGCAGCTTGGCTCAGACTAGCACAGATACGCAGTATTTT
CASSLAQTSTDTQYF
>TRBV7-8|once|NA|TRBJ2-1
TGTGCCAGCAGGGACGGGGCGAATGGGAATGAGCAGTTCTTC
CASRDGANGNEQFF
>TRBV13|many|TRBD2|TRBJ2-3
TGTGCCAGCAGCGACGGACTAGCTTCAGATACGCAGTATTTT
CASSDGLASDTQYF